A selection of T cell receptor beta chains follows, all from one sample in a study of control samples from healthy donors and cancer patients. Some clones are missing from TCRdb's copy, which holds only in-frame ones; the method was immunoSEQ multiplex PCR. This sample yields a few hundred thousand clones, of which around 90% are seen a single time; around 6.8% belongs to the top ten. Material for sequencing was PBMCs. These receptors all come from a man aged 35-49 years with head and neck cancer. CDR3s include the opening cysteine and the closing phenylalanine or tryptophan. The D gene is left open where the match is weak. Clone size is stated in some rows and not others, as once, few, many or a class when expanded.

D: -; V: TRBV5-1; size: once; J: TRBJ2-1; DNA: TGCGCCAGCAGCTTGTTCCTGGGGCGCGGTTTGAATGAGCAGTTCTTC; CDR3: CASSLFLGRGLNEQFF
D: TRBD2; V: TRBV5-6; size: -; J: TRBJ2-3; DNA: TGTGCCAGCAGCGACAGTCAACTAGCGGGGGGCAGCACAGATACGCAGTATTTT; CDR3: CASSDSQLAGGSTDTQYF
D: TRBD1; V: TRBV30; size: -; J: TRBJ2-7; DNA: TGTGCCTGGAGCGGGGACAGGGTCTACGAGCAGTACTTC; CDR3: CAWSGDRVYEQYF
D: -; V: TRBV4-1; size: -; J: TRBJ1-6; DNA: TGCGCCAGCAGCCAAGATGGTGGGACCATCCGGGCGTATAATTCACCCCTCCACTTT; CDR3: CASSQDGGTIRAYNSPLHF
D: TRBD1; V: TRBV23-1; size: -; J: TRBJ2-1; DNA: TGCGCCAGCAGTCAGCGGCCGGACAGGAGCAATGAGCAGTTCTTC; CDR3: CASSQRPDRSNEQFF
D: TRBD1; V: TRBV28; size: -; J: TRBJ2-7; DNA: TGTGCCACCACCGGAGGACAGGGATTACGTTGGCAGTACTTC; CDR3: CATTGGQGLRWQYF
D: TRBD1; V: TRBV2; size: -; J: TRBJ1-1; DNA: TGTGCCAGCCCCGGGACAGGGCTTCGGAACACTGAAGCTTTCTTT; CDR3: CASPGTGLRNTEAFF
D: -; V: TRBV6-5; size: -; J: TRBJ2-1; DNA: TGTGCCAGCAGTTACTCAACTTCCTGGGAGCAGTTCTTC; CDR3: CASSYSTSWEQFF
D: TRBD2; V: TRBV19; size: -; J: TRBJ2-1; DNA: TGTGCCAGTAGTTATGGGACTACCCAGTTCTTC; CDR3: CASSYGTTQFF
D: -; V: TRBV27; size: -; J: TRBJ1-1; DNA: TGTGCCAGCAGTATCGTAGGGGTGACTGAAGCTTTCTTT; CDR3: CASSIVGVTEAFF
D: -; V: TRBV10-3; size: -; J: TRBJ2-7; DNA: TGTGCCATCAGGGGGGGGGCAGCCTACTACGAGCAGTACTTC; CDR3: CAIRGGAAYYEQYF
D: TRBD2; V: TRBV30; size: -; J: TRBJ2-3; DNA: TGTGCCTGGAGTGTCCCAGCGGGGGGGGGCACAGATACGCAGTATTTT; CDR3: CAWSVPAGGGTDTQYF
D: -; V: TRBV11-2; size: -; J: TRBJ2-1; DNA: TGTGCCAGCAGCTTAGTTAGTACAGGTGGTTTTTGGGAGCAGTTCTTC; CDR3: CASSLVSTGGFWEQFF
D: -; V: TRBV7-2; size: -; J: TRBJ2-7; DNA: TGTGCCAGCAGCTGGACCGGGGACGGCTACGAGCAGTACTTC; CDR3: CASSWTGDGYEQYF
D: -; V: TRBV24-1; size: -; J: TRBJ1-2; DNA: TGTGCCACCAGTGAGAGTATCTATGGCTACACCTTC; CDR3: CATSESIYGYTF
D: -; V: TRBV29-1; size: -; J: TRBJ2-1; DNA: TGCAGCGTGGGAATGGATGAGCAGTTCTTC; CDR3: CSVGMDEQFF
D: TRBD2; V: TRBV27; size: -; J: TRBJ2-3; DNA: TGTGCCAGCAGCAGCGGGAACGCACAGCGTACGCAGTATTTT; CDR3: CASSSGNAQRTQYF
D: -; V: TRBV12-3/TRBV12-4; size: -; J: TRBJ1-1; DNA: TGTGCCAGCAGGCACGGTACTGAAGCTTTCTTT; CDR3: CASRHGTEAFF
D: TRBD1; V: TRBV11-2; size: once; J: TRBJ2-3; DNA: TGTGCCAGCTATCCAGCTGGGACAGGAGATACGCAGTATTTT; CDR3: CASYPAGTGDTQYF
D: -; V: TRBV11-2; size: once; J: TRBJ1-6; DNA: TGTGCCAGCAATCAACCGAGGGAGGCGGGCTATAATTCACCCCTCCACTTT; CDR3: CASNQPREAGYNSPLHF
D: TRBD1; V: TRBV5-1; size: -; J: TRBJ2-5; DNA: TGCGCCAGCAGCTTGGCCCCTGGACAGGTACAAGAGACCCAGTACTTC; CDR3: CASSLAPGQVQETQYF
D: -; V: TRBV9; size: once; J: TRBJ2-1; DNA: TGTGCCAGCAGCACTAGCCTGGACCCGGGAAATGAGCAGTTCTTC; CDR3: CASSTSLDPGNEQFF
D: -; V: TRBV6-5; size: -; J: TRBJ1-3; DNA: TGTGCCAGCAGTACGTACAGGGTTGGAAACACCATATATTTT; CDR3: CASSTYRVGNTIYF
D: -; V: TRBV10-3; size: -; J: TRBJ2-7; DNA: TGTGCCATCAGTGAGCCCCTTGGGAGGCGGTCCTACGAGCAGTACTTC; CDR3: CAISEPLGRRSYEQYF
D: -; V: TRBV9; size: once; J: TRBJ2-1; DNA: TGTGCCAGCAGCGGGCCGGGAAGCTCCTACAATGAGCAGTTCTTC; CDR3: CASSGPGSSYNEQFF
D: -; V: TRBV3-1/TRBV3-2; size: -; J: TRBJ1-1; DNA: TGTGCCAGCAGCCAAGTATGGAAGAACACTGAAGCTTTCTTT; CDR3: CASSQVWKNTEAFF
D: TRBD1; V: TRBV6-1; size: -; J: TRBJ2-7; DNA: TGTGCCAGCAGTGAGGTCTTGTGGGACAGCTCCTACGAGCAGTACTTC; CDR3: CASSEVLWDSSYEQYF
D: -; V: TRBV29-1; size: once; J: TRBJ2-7; DNA: TGCAGCGTTGAACGGGGTCTCGAGCAGTACTTC; CDR3: CSVERGLEQYF
D: -; V: TRBV19; size: once; J: TRBJ1-3; DNA: TGTGCCAGTAGTACGACGAGCTCTGGAAACACCATATATTTT; CDR3: CASSTTSSGNTIYF
D: TRBD1; V: TRBV2; size: -; J: TRBJ1-5; DNA: TGTGCCAGCACCGGGACAGGGACCAATCAGCCCCAGCATTTT; CDR3: CASTGTGTNQPQHF
D: TRBD1; V: TRBV5-6; size: -; J: TRBJ1-2; DNA: TGTGCCAGCAGCTCAGGGACAGGTTCTATGGGGTACACCTTC; CDR3: CASSSGTGSMGYTF
D: -; V: TRBV19; size: -; J: TRBJ1-3; DNA: TGTGCCAGTAGTCAAGGGACCGACTCTGGAAACACCATATATTTT; CDR3: CASSQGTDSGNTIYF
D: TRBD2; V: TRBV13; size: -; J: TRBJ2-5; DNA: TGTGCCAGCAGCTTAAATGTGGGACTACCTCAAGAGACCCAGTACTTC; CDR3: CASSLNVGLPQETQYF
D: TRBD1; V: TRBV30; size: -; J: TRBJ1-4; DNA: TGTGCCTGGAGTTCTCTAACAGGGGGCGCGGGTGAAAAACTGTTTTTT; CDR3: CAWSSLTGGAGEKLFF
D: TRBD2; V: TRBV30; size: -; J: TRBJ2-7; DNA: TGTGCCTGGAGCGAGAAACTAGCGGGGGGCGATGAGCAGTACTTC; CDR3: CAWSEKLAGGDEQYF
D: -; V: TRBV2; size: -; J: TRBJ1-5; DNA: TGTGCCAGCAGCCGAGGAGATAGCAATCAGCCCCAGCATTTT; CDR3: CASSRGDSNQPQHF
D: TRBD2; V: TRBV28; size: -; J: TRBJ2-7; DNA: TGTGCCAGCAGTATACTATCCGGGACTAGCGGGGGTTACGAGCAGTACTTC; CDR3: CASSILSGTSGGYEQYF
D: -; V: TRBV9; size: -; J: TRBJ2-2; DNA: TGTGCCAGCACCCCTGTTAGCACCGGGGAGCTGTTTTTT; CDR3: CASTPVSTGELFF
D: -; V: TRBV5-1; size: -; J: TRBJ2-7; DNA: TGCGCCAGCAGCCTCACGACGGCCGGCTCCTACGAGCAGTACTTC; CDR3: CASSLTTAGSYEQYF
D: -; V: TRBV7-8; size: -; J: TRBJ2-2; DNA: TGTGCCAGCAGCCTAGGGGGGGGCGGGGAGCTGTTTTTT; CDR3: CASSLGGGGELFF
D: -; V: TRBV14; size: -; J: TRBJ2-7; DNA: TGTGCCAGCAGCCAAGATAGAAGTACGCTCGAGCAGTACTTC; CDR3: CASSQDRSTLEQYF
D: -; V: TRBV5-4; size: -; J: TRBJ1-4; DNA: TGTGCCAGCAGCTCTGGATGGGGGGCAACTAATGAAAAACTGTTTTTT; CDR3: CASSSGWGATNEKLFF
D: TRBD1; V: TRBV5-3; size: -; J: TRBJ2-7; DNA: TGTGCCAGAAGCTTGGGACCCGGGACAGGGATGGGTTCCCACGAGCAGTACTTC; CDR3: CARSLGPGTGMGSHEQYF
D: -; V: TRBV5-3; size: -; J: TRBJ1-2; DNA: TGTGCCAGAAGCCGCCGAGGAGACTATGGCTACACCTTC; CDR3: CARSRRGDYGYTF
D: -; V: TRBV7-2; size: -; J: TRBJ1-1; DNA: TGTGCCAGCAGCCAAACGTCCCGGGTCCCGAACACTGAAGCTTTCTTT; CDR3: CASSQTSRVPNTEAFF
D: -; V: TRBV30; size: -; J: TRBJ2-2; DNA: TGTGCCTGGAGTCAGTCGGTGGACACCGGGGAGCTGTTTTTT; CDR3: CAWSQSVDTGELFF
D: -; V: TRBV29-1; size: -; J: TRBJ2-1; DNA: TGCAGCGTCGCCAGGGACAATGAGCAGTTCTTC; CDR3: CSVARDNEQFF
D: -; V: TRBV14; size: -; J: TRBJ2-3; DNA: TGTGCCAGCAGCCCTGCTTTGTTCGTCCCCGGCGCAGATACGCAGTATTTT; CDR3: CASSPALFVPGADTQYF
D: -; V: TRBV7-2; size: -; J: TRBJ1-5; DNA: TGTGCCAGCAGCTTTGGGGCCGGCAGCGGCGGGCAGCCCCAGCATTTT; CDR3: CASSFGAGSGGQPQHF
D: TRBD2; V: TRBV19; size: -; J: TRBJ2-1; DNA: TGTGCCAGTAGTATAGGGGCTAGCGGGAGGGTTATTGAGCAGTTCTTC; CDR3: CASSIGASGRVIEQFF
D: -; V: TRBV9; size: -; J: TRBJ2-2; DNA: TGTGCCAGCAGCGGAGGGGTAATCGGGGAGCTGTTTTTT; CDR3: CASSGGVIGELFF
D: -; V: TRBV27; size: -; J: TRBJ1-6; DNA: TGTGCCAGCAGTTTATGGGCAGGGGCCAATTCACCCCTCCACTTT; CDR3: CASSLWAGANSPLHF
D: -; V: TRBV5-6; size: once; J: TRBJ1-6; DNA: TGTGCCAGCAGCTTGGCAGGGCCCCGGAATTCACCCCTCCACTTT; CDR3: CASSLAGPRNSPLHF
D: -; V: TRBV9; size: -; J: TRBJ2-5; DNA: TGTGCCAGCGGACTGGAAGAGACCCAGTACTTC; CDR3: CASGLEETQYF